This T cell receptor beta chain was captured by sequencing in a study of T-cell reconstitution after alpha-beta-depleted transplantation in children. Whole-study results and caveats: T-cell counts and diversity at one year following transplant were attributed mainly to newly produced T cells. Several hundred expanded graft clones reportedly supplied alpha-beta T cells about two months after transplant. The high TCRbeta diversity at day 60 in some patients came from surviving recipient T cells and thymic progenitors.

Germline CDR1 is SGHRS and CDR2 is YFSETQ. This CDR3 spans 15 amino acids. V was pared by 2 bases and J by 5 bases, with 9 bases of the junction left unmatched. This clonotype occurred many times. Antigen: not known. Unique molecular identifiers featured in how the TCRbeta library was prepared. Via MiXCR, TCRdb re-called the PCR reads, giving one row per CDR3 protein. The table includes 550,000 to 800,000 distinct CDR3 sequences, around 13% detected once. This sample comprised PBMCs, obtained before TCRalphabeta/CD19-depleted stem cell transplant. The chain couples TRBV5-1 to TRBJ2-7; 8 bases match TRBD2. This TCR was sampled from a girl aged 2-10 years with congenital amegakaryocytic thrombocytopenia, due to receive a stem cell transplant. This chain's CDR3 is CASSFQAGELNEQYF. CDR3 bases: TGCGCCAGCAGCTTCCAAGCGGGAGAATTAAACGAGCAGTACTTC.